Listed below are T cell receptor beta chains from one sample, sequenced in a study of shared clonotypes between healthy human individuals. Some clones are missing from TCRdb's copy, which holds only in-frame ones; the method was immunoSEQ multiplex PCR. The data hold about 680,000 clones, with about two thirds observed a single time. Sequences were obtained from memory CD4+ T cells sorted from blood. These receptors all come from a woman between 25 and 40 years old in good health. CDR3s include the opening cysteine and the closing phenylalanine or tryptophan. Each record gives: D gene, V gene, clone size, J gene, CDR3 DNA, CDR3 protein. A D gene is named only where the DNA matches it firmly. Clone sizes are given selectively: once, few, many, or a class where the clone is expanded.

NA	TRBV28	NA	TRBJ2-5	TGTGCCAGCAGTCCATTGGTGCACCCAAACGGACAAGAGACCCAGTACTTC	CASSPLVHPNGQETQYF
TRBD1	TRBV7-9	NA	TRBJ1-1	TGTGCCAGCAGCTTAGACAGGGGTCGAGGATCGAACACTGAAGCTTTCTTT	CASSLDRGRGSNTEAFF
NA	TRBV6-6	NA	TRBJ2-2	TGTGCCAGCAGTCCCACGGGGCCCGGGGAGCTGTTTTTT	CASSPTGPGELFF
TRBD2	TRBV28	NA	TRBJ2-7	TGTGCCAGCAGAGGCCTGACGGGACTAGCGGGATACGAGCAGTACTTC	CASRGLTGLAGYEQYF
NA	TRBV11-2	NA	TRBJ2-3	TGTGCCAGCAGCCAAAGCACAGATACGCAGTATTTT	CASSQSTDTQYF
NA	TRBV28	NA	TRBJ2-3	TGTGCCAGCAGTCCCCAAACAGGGGGGGGCACAGATACGCAGTATTTT	CASSPQTGGGTDTQYF
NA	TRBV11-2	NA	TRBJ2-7	TGTGCCAGCAGCCCGCTGTCGACAGACGAGCAGTACTTC	CASSPLSTDEQYF
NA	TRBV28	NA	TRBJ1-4	TGTGCCAGCAGTCCTAGGGGAGTGGGAGAAAAACTGTTTTTT	CASSPRGVGEKLFF
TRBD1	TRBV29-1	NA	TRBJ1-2	TGCAGCGCCTCAGGGTGGGACAGGGGTGATGGCTACACCTTC	CSASGWDRGDGYTF
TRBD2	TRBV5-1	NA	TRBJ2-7	TGCGCCAGCAGCTTCGCCGGGACTAGCGGGAGGGCCTACGAGCAGTACTTC	CASSFAGTSGRAYEQYF
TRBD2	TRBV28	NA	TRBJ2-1	TGTGCCAGCATTGCGGGAGGGCCCGTCAATGAGCAGTTCTTC	CASIAGGPVNEQFF
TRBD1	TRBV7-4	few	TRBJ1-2	TGTGCCAACCCGACAGGGACGGTGGCTACCTATGGCTACACCTTC	CANPTGTVATYGYTF
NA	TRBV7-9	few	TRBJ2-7	TGTGCCAGCAACCGAAGGGATCACGAGCAGTACTTC	CASNRRDHEQYF
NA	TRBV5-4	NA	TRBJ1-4	TGTGCCAGCAGCTTGGGAGGGATTGGTGAAAAACTGTTTTTT	CASSLGGIGEKLFF
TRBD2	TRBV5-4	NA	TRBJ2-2	TGTGCCAGCAGCTTGGGCGGGAGAGACAACACCGGGGAGCTGTTTTTT	CASSLGGRDNTGELFF
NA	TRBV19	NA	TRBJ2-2	TGTGCCAGTAAGCTAAGTTGGAACACCGGGGAGCTGTTTTTT	CASKLSWNTGELFF
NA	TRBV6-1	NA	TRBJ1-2	TGTGCCAGCAGTGACCTGGGGCAGGTCTATGGCTACACCTTC	CASSDLGQVYGYTF
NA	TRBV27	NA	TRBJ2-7	TGTGCCAGCAGGGGAAATAGCGCCTACGAGCAGTACTTC	CASRGNSAYEQYF
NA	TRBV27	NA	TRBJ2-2	TGTGCCAGCAGTCCACTACACACCGGGGAGCTGTTTTTT	CASSPLHTGELFF
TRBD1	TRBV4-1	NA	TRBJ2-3	TGCGCCAGCAGCCAAGTACCGGGACAGGGTACAGATACGCAGTATTTT	CASSQVPGQGTDTQYF